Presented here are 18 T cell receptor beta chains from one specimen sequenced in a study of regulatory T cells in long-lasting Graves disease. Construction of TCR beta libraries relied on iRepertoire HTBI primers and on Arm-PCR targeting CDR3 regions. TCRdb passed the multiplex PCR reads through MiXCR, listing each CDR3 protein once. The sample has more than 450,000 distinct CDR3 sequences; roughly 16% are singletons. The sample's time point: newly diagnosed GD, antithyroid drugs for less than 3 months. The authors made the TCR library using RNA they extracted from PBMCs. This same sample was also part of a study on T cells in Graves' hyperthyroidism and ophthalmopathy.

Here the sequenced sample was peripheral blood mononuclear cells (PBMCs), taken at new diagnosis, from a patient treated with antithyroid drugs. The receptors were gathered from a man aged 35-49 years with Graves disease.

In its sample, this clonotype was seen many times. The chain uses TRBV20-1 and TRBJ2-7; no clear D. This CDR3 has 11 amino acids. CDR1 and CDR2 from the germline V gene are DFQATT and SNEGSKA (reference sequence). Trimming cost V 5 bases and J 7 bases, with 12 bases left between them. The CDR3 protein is CSAWTATEQYF. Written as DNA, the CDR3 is TGCAGTGCTTGGACGGCGACTGAGCAGTACTTC.

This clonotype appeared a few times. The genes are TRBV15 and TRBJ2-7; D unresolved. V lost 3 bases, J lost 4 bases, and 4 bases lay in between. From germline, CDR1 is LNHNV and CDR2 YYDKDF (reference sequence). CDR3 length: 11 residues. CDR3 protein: CATSSTYEQYF. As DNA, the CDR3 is TGTGCCACCAGCAGTACTTACGAGCAGTACTTC.

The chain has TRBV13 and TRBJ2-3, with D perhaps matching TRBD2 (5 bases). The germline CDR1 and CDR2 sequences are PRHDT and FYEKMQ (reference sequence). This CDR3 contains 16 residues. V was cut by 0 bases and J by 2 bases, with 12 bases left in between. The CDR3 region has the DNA TGTGCCAGCAGCTTAGGCCTGGATAGCGCCACAGATACGCAGTATTTT. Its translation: CASSLGLDSATDTQYF.

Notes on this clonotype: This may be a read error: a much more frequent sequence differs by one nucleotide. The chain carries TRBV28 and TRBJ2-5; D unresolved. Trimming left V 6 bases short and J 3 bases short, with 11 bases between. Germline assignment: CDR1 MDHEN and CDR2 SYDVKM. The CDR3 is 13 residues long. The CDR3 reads CASSSRGEETQYF. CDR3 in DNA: TGTGCCAGCAGCTCGAGAGGAGAAGAGACCCAGTACTTC.

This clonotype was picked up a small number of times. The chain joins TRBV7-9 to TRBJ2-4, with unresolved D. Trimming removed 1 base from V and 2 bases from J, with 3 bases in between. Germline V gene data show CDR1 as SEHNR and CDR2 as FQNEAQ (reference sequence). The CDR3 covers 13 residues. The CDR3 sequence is CASSLGPKNIQYF. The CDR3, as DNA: TGTGCCAGCAGCTTAGGTCCCAAAAACATTCAGTACTTC.

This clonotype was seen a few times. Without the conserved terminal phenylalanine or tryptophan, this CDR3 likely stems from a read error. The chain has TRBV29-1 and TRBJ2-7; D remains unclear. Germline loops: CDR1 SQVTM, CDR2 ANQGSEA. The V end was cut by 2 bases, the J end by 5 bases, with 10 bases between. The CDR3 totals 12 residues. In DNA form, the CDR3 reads TGCAGCGTTGAACAAGGTCTGCACGAGCAGTACCTC. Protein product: CSVEQGLHEQYL.

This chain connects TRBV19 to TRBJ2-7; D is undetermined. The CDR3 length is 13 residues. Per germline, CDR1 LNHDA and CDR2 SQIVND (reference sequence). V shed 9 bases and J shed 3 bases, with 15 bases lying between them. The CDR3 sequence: CARTLGRSYEQYF. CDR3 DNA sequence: TGTGCCAGGACGCTCGGACGGAGCTACGAGCAGTACTTC.

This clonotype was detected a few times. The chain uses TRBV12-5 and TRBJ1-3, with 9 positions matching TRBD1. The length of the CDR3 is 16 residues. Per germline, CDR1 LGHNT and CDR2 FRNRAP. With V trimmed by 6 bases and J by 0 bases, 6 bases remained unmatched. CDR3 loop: CASGGDRVLSGNTIYF. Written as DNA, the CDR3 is TGTGCTAGTGGGGGGGACAGGGTCCTCTCTGGAAACACCATATATTTT.

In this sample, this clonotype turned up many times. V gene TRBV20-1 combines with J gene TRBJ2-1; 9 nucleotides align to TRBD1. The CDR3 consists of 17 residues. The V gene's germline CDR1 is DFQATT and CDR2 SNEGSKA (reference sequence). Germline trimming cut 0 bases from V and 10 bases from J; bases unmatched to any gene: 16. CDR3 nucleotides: TGCAGTGCTAGAGATCTCCCGGGACAGGGAAAAGACAGGGAGCAGTTCTTC. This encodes CSARDLPGQGKDREQFF.

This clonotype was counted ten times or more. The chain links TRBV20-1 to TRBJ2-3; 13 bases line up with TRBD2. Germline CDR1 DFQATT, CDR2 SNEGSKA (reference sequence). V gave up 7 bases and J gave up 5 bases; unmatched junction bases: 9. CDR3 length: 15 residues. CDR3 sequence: CSVLGTSGIGDTQYF. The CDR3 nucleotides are TGCAGTGTCCTTGGGACTAGCGGGATTGGAGATACGCAGTATTTT.

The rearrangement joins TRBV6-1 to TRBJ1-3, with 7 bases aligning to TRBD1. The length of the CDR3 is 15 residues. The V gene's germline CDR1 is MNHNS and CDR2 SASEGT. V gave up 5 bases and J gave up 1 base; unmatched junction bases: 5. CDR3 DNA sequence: TGTGCCAGCAGTCCCGCAGGGGGGTCTGGAAACACCATATATTTT. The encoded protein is CASSPAGGSGNTIYF.

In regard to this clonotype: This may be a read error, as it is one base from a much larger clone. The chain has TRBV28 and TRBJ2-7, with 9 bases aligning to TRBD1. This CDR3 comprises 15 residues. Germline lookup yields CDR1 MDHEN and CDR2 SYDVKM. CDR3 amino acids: CASSLSGQGRYERYF. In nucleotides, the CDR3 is TGTGCCAGCAGTTTATCCGGACAGGGGCGATACGAGCGGTACTTC. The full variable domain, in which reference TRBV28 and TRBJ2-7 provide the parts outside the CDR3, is DVKVTQSSRYLVKRTGEKVFLECVQDMDHENMFWYRQDPGLGLRLIYFSYDVKMKEKGDIPEGYSVSREKKERFSLILESASTNQTSMYLCASSLSGQGRYERYFGPGTRLTVT.

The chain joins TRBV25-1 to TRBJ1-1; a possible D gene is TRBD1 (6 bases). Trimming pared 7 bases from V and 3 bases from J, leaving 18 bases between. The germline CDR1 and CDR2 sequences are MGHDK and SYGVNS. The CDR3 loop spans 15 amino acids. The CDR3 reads CASNPSTGQYTEAFF. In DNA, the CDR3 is TGTGCCAGCAACCCTTCGACAGGCCAATACACTGAAGCTTTCTTT.

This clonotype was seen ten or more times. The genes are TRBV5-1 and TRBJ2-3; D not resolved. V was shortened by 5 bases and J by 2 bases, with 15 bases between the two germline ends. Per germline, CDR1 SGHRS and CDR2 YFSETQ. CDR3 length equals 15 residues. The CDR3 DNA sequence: TGCGCCAGCAGAACGGCAGCTGACCTCACAGATACGCAGTATTTT. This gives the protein CASRTAADLTDTQYF.

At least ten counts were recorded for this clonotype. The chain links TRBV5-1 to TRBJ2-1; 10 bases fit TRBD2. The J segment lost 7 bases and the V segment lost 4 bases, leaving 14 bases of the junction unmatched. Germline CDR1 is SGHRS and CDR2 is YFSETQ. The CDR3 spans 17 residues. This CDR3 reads CASSAQGGLAGENEQFF. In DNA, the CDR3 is TGCGCCAGCAGCGCCCAGGGCGGTCTAGCGGGAGAGAATGAGCAGTTCTTC.

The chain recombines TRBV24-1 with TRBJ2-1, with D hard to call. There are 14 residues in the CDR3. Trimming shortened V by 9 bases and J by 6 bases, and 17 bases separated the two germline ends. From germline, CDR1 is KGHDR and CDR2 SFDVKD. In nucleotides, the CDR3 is TGTGCCACCGCCGGGCCTAGGCCCAGCAATGAGCAGTTCTTC. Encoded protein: CATAGPRPSNEQFF.

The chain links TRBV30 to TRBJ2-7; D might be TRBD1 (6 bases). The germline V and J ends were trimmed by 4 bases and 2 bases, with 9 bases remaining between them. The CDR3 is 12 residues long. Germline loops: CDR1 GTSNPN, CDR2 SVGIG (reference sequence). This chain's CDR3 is CAWKQGTYEQYF. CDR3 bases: TGTGCCTGGAAACAGGGTACCTACGAGCAGTACTTC.

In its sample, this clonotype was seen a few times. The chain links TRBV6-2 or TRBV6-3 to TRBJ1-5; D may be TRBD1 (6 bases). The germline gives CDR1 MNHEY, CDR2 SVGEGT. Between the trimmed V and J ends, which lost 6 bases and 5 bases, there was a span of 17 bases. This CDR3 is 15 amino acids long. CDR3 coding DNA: TGTGCCAGCAGCAGAGCACAGGGAGGAGATCAGCCCCAGCATTTT. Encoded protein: CASSRAQGGDQPQHF.